This paragraph covers one TCR beta chain sequence. The CDR3 has 15 residues. CDR1 and CDR2 (germline): SGHTA, FQGTGA. The ends lost 2 bases at V and 6 bases at J; junction bases unmatched: 3. The sample belongs to a study of blood T cell repertoires in COVID-19. Study context: Donors in the United States, Italy and Spain gave samples during acute or convalescent COVID-19. PBMCs, B-cell-depleted T cells, or T cells provided the cDNA or gDNA that made up the material.

Per the original methods: Nucleated cell counts were estimated from reference gene primer amplification. Repertoires were generated with immunoSEQ multiplex PCR, while TCRdb's copy carries only in-frame clones and drops some. That table furnishes V, J and clone size, whereas the DNA furnished D and trimming. The table records 100,000 to 150,000 clones, roughly 84% of them present only once. This TCR came from a woman in her thirties who had recovered from COVID-19. Sequencing input: peripheral blood. The chain links TRBV7-3 to TRBJ2-3; TRBD2 aligns across 12 bases. CDR3 nucleotide sequence: TGTGCCAGCAGCTTAGCTAGCGGGAGGGAGGATACGCAGTATTTT. Its protein product is CASSLASGREDTQYF. Looking up the rest from reference TRBV7-3 and TRBJ2-3 gives the full variable domain: GAGVSQTPSNKVTEKGKYVELRCDPISGHTALYWYRQSLGQGPEFLIYFQGTGAADDSGLPNDRFFAVRPEGSVSTLKIQRTERGDSAVYLCASSLASGREDTQYFGPGTRLTVL.